The sequence of this T cell receptor (beta chain) was determined in a study of blood T cell repertoires in COVID-19. Study information: Researchers got acute and convalescent COVID-19 samples from the United States, Italy and Spain. T cells, B-cell-depleted T cells, or PBMCs provided the cDNA or gDNA that served as material.

The trim removed 4 bases at V and 5 bases at J, leaving 7 bases unmatched. Germline V lookup: CDR1 SGHRS, CDR2 YFSETQ. This CDR3 has 17 amino acids. This clone was counted between two and nine times. Other DNA sequences within the sample encode an identical CDR3. Assay used: immunoSEQ multiplex PCR; TCRdb lists only in-frame clones, some missing. The sample consists of some 210,000 clones, 84% of them appearing once. The source material was peripheral blood. This TCR derives from a woman aged 45-59 years with active or convalescent COVID-19. The chain employs TRBV5-1 and TRBJ2-2, with 14 bases fitting TRBD2. Here the CDR3 reads CASSRGLAGGGTGELFF. CDR3 DNA sequence: TGCGCCAGCAGCAGAGGACTAGCGGGAGGAGGAACCGGGGAGCTGTTTTTT.